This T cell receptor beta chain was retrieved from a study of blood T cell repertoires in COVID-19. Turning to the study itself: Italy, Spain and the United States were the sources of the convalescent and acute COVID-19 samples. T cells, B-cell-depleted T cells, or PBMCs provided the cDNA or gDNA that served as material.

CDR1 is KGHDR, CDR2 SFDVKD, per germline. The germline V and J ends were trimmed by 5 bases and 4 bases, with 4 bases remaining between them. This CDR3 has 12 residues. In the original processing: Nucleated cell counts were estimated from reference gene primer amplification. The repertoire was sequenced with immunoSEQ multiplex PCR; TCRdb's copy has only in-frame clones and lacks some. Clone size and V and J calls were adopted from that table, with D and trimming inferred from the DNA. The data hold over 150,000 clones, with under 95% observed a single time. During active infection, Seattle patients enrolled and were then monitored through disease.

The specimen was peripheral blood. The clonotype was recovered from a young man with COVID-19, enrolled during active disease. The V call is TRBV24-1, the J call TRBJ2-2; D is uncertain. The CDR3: CATSGATGELFF. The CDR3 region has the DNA TGTGCCACCAGTGGGGCCACCGGGGAGCTGTTTTTT.